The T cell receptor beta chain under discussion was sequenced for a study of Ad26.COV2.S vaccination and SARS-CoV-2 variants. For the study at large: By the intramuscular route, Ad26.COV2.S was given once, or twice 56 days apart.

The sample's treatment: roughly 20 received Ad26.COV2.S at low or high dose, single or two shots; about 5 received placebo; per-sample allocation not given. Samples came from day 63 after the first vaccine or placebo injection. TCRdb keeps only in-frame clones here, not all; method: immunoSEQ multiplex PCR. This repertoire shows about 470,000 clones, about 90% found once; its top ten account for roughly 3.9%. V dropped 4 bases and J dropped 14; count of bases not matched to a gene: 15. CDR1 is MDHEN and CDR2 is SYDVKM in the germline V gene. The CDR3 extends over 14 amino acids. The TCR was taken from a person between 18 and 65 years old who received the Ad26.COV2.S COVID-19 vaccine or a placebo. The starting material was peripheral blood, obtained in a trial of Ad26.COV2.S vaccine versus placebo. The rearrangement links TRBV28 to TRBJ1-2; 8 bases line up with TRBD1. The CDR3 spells CASSWGRQGMGETF. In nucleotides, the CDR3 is TGTGCCAGCAGTTGGGGGAGACAGGGGATGGGTGAGACCTTC.